This is a list of T cell receptor beta chains from one sample in a study of T cell responses to AZD1222 COVID-19 vaccine. Generated by immunoSEQ multiplex PCR, the TCRdb table keeps only in-frame clones and is missing some. Among 180,000 or so clones, around nine tenths were seen once, and the ten largest hold about 2.5%. The starting material was peripheral blood, obtained on day 0 of AZD1222 vaccination. The receptor set was obtained from an adult in good health. The CDR3 runs from the conserved cysteine through the conserved F or W. D genes are given only for firm matches. Where a row states a size, it is once, few, many or the class of an expanded clone; other rows omit it.

TRBV3-1/TRBV3-2	TRBJ2-5	.	.	TGTGCCAGCAGCCAAGTCAGGGGGGGAGAGACCCAGTACTTC	CASSQVRGGETQYF
TRBV18	TRBJ1-1	.	few	TGTGCCAGCTCACCGGGCCTGAACACTGAAGCTTTCTTT	CASSPGLNTEAFF
TRBV11-2	TRBJ2-7	.	.	TGTGCCAGCAGCTTACGAGACACCAGCTCCTACGAGCAGTACTTC	CASSLRDTSSYEQYF
TRBV30	TRBJ2-6	TRBD1	.	TGTGCCTGGAGCCGGGACAGGGTCCCACGCGGGGCCAACGTCCTGACTTTC	CAWSRDRVPRGANVLTF
TRBV5-6	TRBJ2-1	TRBD2	.	TGTGCCAGCAGCTTAGGGACTAGCGGGAGAAATGAGCAGTTCTTC	CASSLGTSGRNEQFF
TRBV25-1	TRBJ1-1	.	.	TGTGCCAGCAGTGGGGCGGGAGCCACTGAAGCTTTCTTT	CASSGAGATEAFF
TRBV28	TRBJ1-3	TRBD1	.	TGTGCCAGCAGGTCCCCGGGACAGGGCAACACCATATATTTT	CASRSPGQGNTIYF
TRBV7-2	TRBJ2-7	TRBD2	.	TGTGCCAGCAGTTCAGCAGCGGGAGACGAGCAGTACTTC	CASSSAAGDEQYF
TRBV12-3/TRBV12-4	TRBJ1-2	TRBD1	.	TGTGCCAGCAGTTTGGGAGGGGGCCCTTACACCTTC	CASSLGGGPYTF
TRBV5-1	TRBJ2-7	.	.	TGCGCCAGCAGCTTGGGACCGAGCAACGAGCAGTACTTC	CASSLGPSNEQYF
TRBV9	TRBJ2-3	.	.	TGTGCCAGCAGCGTAGAGGCGGGGTCAGATACGCAGTATTTT	CASSVEAGSDTQYF
TRBV5-6	TRBJ1-4	TRBD1	.	TGTGCCAGCAGCTTGGAAGGGACAGGGCGAACACTGTTTTTT	CASSLEGTGRTLFF
TRBV27	TRBJ2-1	TRBD1	once	TGTGCCAGCAGTCTATCCCCACGGACAGGGGGAAACAATGAGCAGTTCTTC	CASSLSPRTGGNNEQFF
TRBV30	TRBJ1-5	TRBD1	once	TGTGCCTGGAGTGTAAAGGGACAGCTCCATCAGCCCCAGCATTTT	CAWSVKGQLHQPQHF
TRBV19	TRBJ2-1	.	many	TGTGCCAGTAGTTATCAAAACAATGAGCAGTTCTTC	CASSYQNNEQFF
TRBV7-9	TRBJ1-4	.	.	TGTGCCAGCGGGGGGTCCGCGAGGGAAAAACTGTTTTTT	CASGGSAREKLFF
TRBV6-1	TRBJ1-5	.	once	TGTGCCAGCAGTGACAGGGCAGAATATAGCAATCAGCCCCAGCATTTT	CASSDRAEYSNQPQHF
TRBV6-2/TRBV6-3	TRBJ2-7	.	.	TGTGCCAGCAGTTACGGTCCTAGTGAGCAGTACTTC	CASSYGPSEQYF
TRBV20-1	TRBJ1-2	.	.	TGCAGTGCTACAGGGTCGGGCGGCTACACCTTC	CSATGSGGYTF
TRBV30	TRBJ2-2	TRBD1	.	TGTGCCCGTACAGGGACAGGGTCCACCGGGGAGCTGTTTTTT	CARTGTGSTGELFF
TRBV9	TRBJ1-6	TRBD1	once	TGTGCCAGCAGCCCCCGGGGACAGAATAATTCACCCCTCCACTTT	CASSPRGQNNSPLHF
TRBV19	TRBJ1-2	.	.	TGTGCCACTTACCGGGGACCCCTCTATGGCTACACCTTC	CATYRGPLYGYTF
TRBV7-9	TRBJ2-2	TRBD1	.	TGTGCCAGCAGCTCGACTGTGTTACAGGGGGCTTCGAACACCGGGGAGCTGTTTTTT	CASSSTVLQGASNTGELFF
TRBV10-2	TRBJ1-2	TRBD1	.	TGCGCCAGCAGTGAACCAGGGGGGAACTATGGCTACACCTTC	CASSEPGGNYGYTF
TRBV2	TRBJ1-4	.	.	TGTGCCAGCCGATACTCCGCAACTAATGAAAAACTGTTTTTT	CASRYSATNEKLFF
TRBV30	TRBJ2-7	TRBD1	.	TGTGCCTGGAGTCTAGGGACAGGGTCGCACGAGCAGTACTTC	CAWSLGTGSHEQYF
TRBV7-9	TRBJ1-5	.	once	TGTGCCAGCAGCCCCCAAGGGGAGGGTCAGCCCCAGCATTTT	CASSPQGEGQPQHF
TRBV11-2	TRBJ2-3	.	.	TGTGCCAGCACCCCGTCGACAGATACGCAGTATTTT	CASTPSTDTQYF
TRBV16	TRBJ1-3	.	.	TGTGCCAGCAGCCCAATCGGTATAGTTACCTCTGGAAACACCATATATTTT	CASSPIGIVTSGNTIYF
TRBV7-8	TRBJ2-3	.	.	TGTGCCAGCAGCCGGCCGCCCGGCGGGACTAGCACAGATACGCAGTATTTT	CASSRPPGGTSTDTQYF
TRBV19	TRBJ1-2	TRBD1	.	TGTGCCAGTAGGACAGGGAGTAACTATGGCTACACCTTC	CASRTGSNYGYTF
TRBV14	TRBJ1-2	.	.	TGTGCCAGCAGCCACTTCAGGGAGATGGATGGCTACACCTTC	CASSHFREMDGYTF
TRBV6-2/TRBV6-3	TRBJ2-1	TRBD2	once	TGTGCCAGCAGTTACAGCGGTAGCGGGACCTACAATGAGCAGTTCTTC	CASSYSGSGTYNEQFF
TRBV9	TRBJ2-7	TRBD1	.	TGTGCCAGCAGCGTCCGACCGGGACAGAGCTACGAGCAGTACTTC	CASSVRPGQSYEQYF
TRBV6-5	TRBJ1-1	.	.	TGTGCCAGCAGTTCATCCAGGTGGGGTGGTTCTGAAGCTTTCTTT	CASSSSRWGGSEAFF
TRBV6-5	TRBJ1-1	.	.	TGTGCCAGCAGTTTGGTGGTAACTGAAGCTTTCTTT	CASSLVVTEAFF
TRBV20-1	TRBJ2-7	.	.	TGCAGTGTGCGATCCTACGAGCAGTACTTC	CSVRSYEQYF
TRBV7-8	TRBJ2-7	.	.	TGTGCCAGCAGCTTAGAACGGGACGGATCCTACGAGCAGTACTTC	CASSLERDGSYEQYF
TRBV7-9	TRBJ1-1	.	.	TGTGCCAGCAGCTTAGGACACCTCATGAACACTGAAGCTTTCTTT	CASSLGHLMNTEAFF
TRBV10-3	TRBJ1-1	.	.	TGTGCCATCAGTGCTACAGGGAACACTGAAGCTTTCTTT	CAISATGNTEAFF
TRBV21-1	TRBJ2-5	.	.	TGTGCCAGCTTCCGGACGGGGGGCAATGAGACCCAGTACTTC	CASFRTGGNETQYF
TRBV7-2	TRBJ2-7	.	.	TGTGCCAGCAGCTTAGAGTTAGGGCCAGGGGCCTCCTACGAGCAGTACTTC	CASSLELGPGASYEQYF
TRBV27	TRBJ1-5	.	.	TGTGCCAGCAGTTTTCGACAGCCCCTGGTCAATCAGCCCCAGCATTTT	CASSFRQPLVNQPQHF
TRBV6-6	TRBJ1-1	.	.	TGTGCCAGCAGTCCGGGACGCAGGGACACTGAAGCTTTCTTT	CASSPGRRDTEAFF
TRBV2	TRBJ1-1	.	.	TGTGCCAGCGGGATGATTCCTGAAGCTTTCTTT	CASGMIPEAFF
TRBV7-8	TRBJ1-2	.	.	TGTGCCAGCAGCTTACAAGCGACAGACTATGGCTACACCTTC	CASSLQATDYGYTF